This TCR beta chain was sequenced for a study of OX40 agonist ivuxolimab in advanced cancers. The protocol was immunoSEQ multiplex PCR, while the TCRdb copy is restricted to in-frame clones and leaves out a portion. The table records over 55,000 clones, approximately 90% of them present only once. This CDR3 is built from 14 residues. J lost 9 bases, V lost 4 bases, and 8 bases had no gene match. From germline, CDR1 is MNHEY and CDR2 SMNVEV (reference sequence). The source of this sequence is an adult with an advanced solid tumor such as melanoma, head and neck, liver or kidney cancer. This chain uses TRBV27 with TRBJ1-5; 8 nucleotides align to TRBD1. The specimen was CD4+ or CD8+ T cells sorted from blood, collected in a trial of the OX40 agonist ivuxolimab. The CDR3 nucleotides are TGTGCCAGCAGTTATAACGGACAGGGACTGCCCCAGCATTTT. Its protein is CASSYNGQGLPQHF.